Following are 19 T cell receptor beta chains from one sample sequenced in a study of cytomegalovirus exposure and HLA in healthy donors. PCR used 60 Vbeta primers and 13 Jbeta primers. Libraries were prepared by immunoSEQ multiplex PCR; TCRdb keeps only in-frame clonotypes and omits some of them. This table holds about 140,000 clones, less than 9.5% found once. Sequencing was performed on PBMCs. These TCRs come from a male donor in good health and CMV-seronegative.

This chain's CDR3 is CASSFQDIYQPQHF. CDR3 sequence (DNA): TGTGCCAGTAGTTTTCAGGACATCTATCAGCCCCAGCATTTT. The chain carries TRBV19 and TRBJ1-5; possible D gene TRBD1, 5 bases. Germline V gene lookup returns CDR1 LNHDA and CDR2 SQIVND (reference sequence). The CDR3 consists of 14 residues. V lost 5 bases, J lost 5 bases, and 13 bases lay in between.

The table lists this clone with a few counts. The rearrangement joins TRBV5-1 to TRBJ2-7; 7 bases align to TRBD1. From germline, CDR1 is SGHRS and CDR2 YFSETQ. Trimming removed 7 bases from V and 4 bases from J; junction bases left unmatched: 5. The CDR3 runs to 12 residues. The CDR3 DNA is TGCGCCAGCCGGACAGGTAGGTACGAGCAGTACTTC. Translated: CASRTGRYEQYF.

V gene TRBV7-9 combines with J gene TRBJ1-2; possible D gene TRBD1, 6 bases. Germline V lookup: CDR1 SEHNR, CDR2 FQNEAQ (reference sequence). V dropped 5 bases and J dropped 2 bases, with 12 bases sitting between them. CDR3 length equals 14 residues. CDR3 in amino acids: CASSHTTGNYGYTF. The CDR3 bases are TGTGCCAGCAGCCACACAACAGGGAACTATGGCTACACCTTC.

V gene TRBV28 combines with J gene TRBJ1-1; D might be TRBD1 (6 bases). Germline values: CDR1 MDHEN, CDR2 SYDVKM. Trimming took 2 bases from V and 3 from J, leaving 10 bases between them. This CDR3 has 14 residues. CDR3 in DNA: TGTGCCAGCAGTTTACGGGGGGCCCACACTGAAGCTTTCTTT. Residues: CASSLRGAHTEAFF. Supplemented by reference TRBV28 and TRBJ1-1, the full variable domain reads DVKVTQSSRYLVKRTGEKVFLECVQDMDHENMFWYRQDPGLGLRLIYFSYDVKMKEKGDIPEGYSVSREKKERFSLILESASTNQTSMYLCASSLRGAHTEAFFGQGTRLTVV.

This clone turned up a few times. The chain combines TRBV5-4 with TRBJ2-5; the match to TRBD2 covers 13 bases. The CDR3 loop spans 15 amino acids. Germline V gives CDR1 SGHNT, CDR2 YYREEE (reference sequence). V was pared by 4 bases and J by 4 bases, with 4 bases of the junction left unmatched. CDR3 loop: CASSLGTSGVETQYF. The CDR3 DNA is TGTGCCAGCAGCCTTGGGACTAGCGGGGTAGAGACCCAGTACTTC.

The chain recombines TRBV4-1 with TRBJ2-7; D ambiguous. This CDR3 spans 16 amino acids. The V gene's germline CDR1 is MGHRA and CDR2 YSYEKL. V gave up 0 bases and J gave up 1 base, with 13 bases separating them. The CDR3: CASSQDPVVLSYEQYF. CDR3 DNA: TGCGCCAGCAGCCAAGATCCGGTGGTACTGTCCTACGAGCAGTACTTC.

V and J are TRBV11-2 and TRBJ2-2; D is uncertain. The germline V and J ends were trimmed by 2 bases and 1 base, with 5 bases remaining between them. Germline lookup yields CDR1 SGHAT and CDR2 FQNNGV. CDR3 length: 14 residues. The CDR3 is CASSLSRNTGELFF. In nucleotides, the CDR3 is TGTGCCAGCAGCTTATCCAGGAACACCGGGGAGCTGTTTTTT.

This clone has a handful of counts. The chain combines TRBV9 with TRBJ2-5, with D perhaps TRBD2 (5 bases). The ends were cut back, 0 bases at V and 4 bases at J, with 22 bases in the middle. Per the germline V gene, CDR1 is SGDLS and CDR2 is YYNGEE. CDR3 length: 18 residues. The CDR3, as DNA: TGTGCCAGCAGCGTAGCTACATCGTCTATCATGGGAGCAGAGACCCAGTACTTC. Its translation is CASSVATSSIMGAETQYF.

This clone has just a few counts. V is TRBV29-1 and J is TRBJ2-3; 9 bases fit TRBD2. The CDR3 spans 15 residues. Per germline, CDR1 SQVTM and CDR2 ANQGSEA. V was clipped by 5 bases and J by 5 bases; unmatched bases: 11. The CDR3 spells CSVTSAGGPGDTQYF. The CDR3, as DNA: TGCAGCGTTACCTCTGCGGGAGGGCCGGGAGATACGCAGTATTTT.

The chain couples TRBV29-1 to TRBJ1-6; TRBD1 matches at 10 bases. With V trimmed by 6 bases and J by 8 bases, 4 bases remained unmatched. The CDR3 consists of 13 residues. Germline V lookup: CDR1 SQVTM, CDR2 ANQGSEA. In nucleotides, the CDR3 is TGCAGCGTCTCCGGGACAGGGGATTCACCCCTCCACTTT. Amino acids: CSVSGTGDSPLHF. Full variable domain (remainder filled in from reference TRBV29-1 and TRBJ1-6): SAVISQKPSRDICQRGTSLTIQCQVDSQVTMMFWYRQQPGQSLTLIATANQGSEATYESGFVIDKFPISRPNLTFSTLTVSNMSPEDSSIYLCSVSGTGDSPLHFGNGTRLTVT.

This clone was recorded a few times. CDR3 sequence (DNA): TGTGCCAGCAGTCCCCGTTTAACAGATACGCAGTATTTT. Amino acid sequence: CASSPRLTDTQYF. This chain connects TRBV27 to TRBJ2-3; D gene uncertain. Per germline, CDR1 MNHEY and CDR2 SMNVEV (reference sequence). Trimming removed 5 bases at V and 3 bases at J, with 9 bases between. CDR3 length: 13 residues.

This clone was counted only a few times. This sequence joins TRBV28 and TRBJ2-6, with 9 bases that match TRBD1. CDR3 length: 18 amino acids. The J segment lost 2 bases and the V segment lost 4 bases, leaving 9 bases of the junction unmatched. Germline CDR1 MDHEN, CDR2 SYDVKM. The CDR3 sequence: CASSSRDRAIPGANVLTF. The CDR3 nucleotides read TGTGCCAGCAGTTCCCGGGACAGGGCAATACCTGGGGCCAACGTCCTGACTTTC.

A few counts support this clone. This chain links TRBV7-2 with TRBJ1-2; unclear D gene. With 5 bases removed from V and 3 bases from J, the gap between germline ends came to 13 bases. The CDR3 covers 14 residues. Germline assignment: CDR1 SGHTA and CDR2 FQGNSA. The CDR3 spells CASSPGEKYYGYTF. The CDR3 coding sequence is TGTGCCAGCAGCCCCGGAGAGAAATACTATGGCTACACCTTC.

This clone showed up just a few times. This chain joins TRBV9 and TRBJ2-3; the match to TRBD1 covers 9 bases. V lost 4 bases, J lost 0 bases, and 6 bases stayed unmatched. The CDR3 loop spans 16 amino acids. Germline CDR1 SGDLS, CDR2 YYNGEE. CDR3 sequence reads: CASSLRTGVSTDTQYF. CDR3 DNA sequence: TGTGCCAGCAGCTTACGGACAGGGGTCAGCACAGATACGCAGTATTTT. The full variable domain, in which reference TRBV9 and TRBJ2-3 provide the parts outside the CDR3, is DSGVTQTPKHLITATGQRVTLRCSPRSGDLSVYWYQQSLDQGLQFLIQYYNGEERAKGNILERFSAQQFPDLHSELNLSSLELGDSALYFCASSLRTGVSTDTQYFGPGTRLTVL.

This clone was observed a handful of times. This chain connects TRBV18 to TRBJ1-1; TRBD1 matches 8 bases. Germline V gene lookup returns CDR1 KGHSH and CDR2 LQKENI. The CDR3 spans 14 residues. The trim removed 3 bases at V and 5 bases at J, leaving 5 bases unmatched. The CDR3 nucleotides are TGTGCCAGCTCACCGGGACAGGAAAAAACTGAAGCTTTCTTT. Translating gives CASSPGQEKTEAFF. Drawing the rest from reference TRBV18 and TRBJ1-1, the complete variable domain is NAGVMQNPRHLVRRRGQEARLRCSPMKGHSHVYWYRQLPEEGLKFMVYLQKENIIDESGMPKERFSAEFPKEGPSILRIQQVVRGDSAAYFCASSPGQEKTEAFFGQGTRLTVV.

The genes are TRBV23-1 and TRBJ2-7, with 8 bases fitting TRBD1. TRBV23-1 is an ORF, with its function uncertain. The CDR3 length is 15 residues. V lost 5 bases to trimming and J lost 2 bases; unmatched junction nucleotides: 8. The CDR3 is CASSYTGTGPYEQYF. DNA of the CDR3: TGCGCCAGCAGTTACACCGGGACAGGCCCCTACGAGCAGTACTTC.

The gene calls are TRBV7-9 and TRBJ1-5; no clear D. Germline V lookup: CDR1 SEHNR, CDR2 FQNEAQ (reference sequence). The CDR3 sequence is 14 residues long. The V end lost 1 base, the J end lost 10 bases, and 14 bases lay between the germline ends. CDR3: CASSLGTGMEPQHF. As DNA, the CDR3 is TGTGCCAGCAGCTTAGGAACGGGGATGGAACCCCAGCATTTT.

This clone was observed a few times. One end of the junction is discordant with germline, which a read error may explain. J is TRBJ2-5 and V is TRBV5-4, with TRBD1 matching 12 bases. CDR1 is SGHNT, CDR2 YYREEE, per germline (reference sequence). The CDR3 runs to 15 residues. The CDR3 sequence is CASSEGTGGREAQYF. The CDR3 DNA reads as TGTGCCAGCAGCGAAGGGACAGGGGGCCGAGAGGCCCAGTACTTC.

The rearrangement links TRBV25-1 to TRBJ2-1; unclear D gene. This CDR3 spans 15 amino acids. V gave up 2 bases and J gave up 0 bases, with 8 bases separating them. Germline loops: CDR1 MGHDK, CDR2 SYGVNS. The CDR3 loop is CASSEPYNSYNEQFF. For the CDR3, the DNA is TGTGCCAGCAGTGAACCGTACAACTCCTACAATGAGCAGTTCTTC.